The 14 T cell receptor beta chains in this list originate from one sample, sequenced in a study of beta chain features in type 1 diabetes. The study reverse transcribed the entire isolated RNA, so it sequenced expressed TCRB transcripts. TCRdb keeps only in-frame clones here, not all; method: immunoSEQ multiplex PCR. The data contain about 210,000 clones, roughly 11% of them singletons. Sequences were obtained from central memory CD4+ T cells from blood. These receptors came from a man aged 18 to 30 in good health.

Only a few counts were recorded for this clone. The chain employs TRBV7-2 and TRBJ2-7; the D is unclear. The CDR3 loop spans 14 amino acids. The V and J ends lost 4 bases and 2 bases respectively, with 12 bases between them. Germline-derived CDR1 and CDR2 are SGHTA and FQGNSA. The CDR3 loop reads CASSWQVRTYEQYF. CDR3 nucleotide sequence: TGTGCCAGCAGCTGGCAGGTACGCACCTACGAGCAGTACTTC.

In this sample, this clone turned up a few times. The chain joins TRBV6-6 to TRBJ2-1; 9 bases are shared with TRBD1. The trim removed 5 bases at V and 2 bases at J, leaving 4 bases unmatched. The CDR3 is made up of 15 amino acids. Per the germline V gene, CDR1 is MNHNY and CDR2 is SVGAGI (reference sequence). CDR3 nucleotides: TGTGCCAGCAGTCGGGACAGGGAGGCCTACAATGAGCAGTTCTTC. This translates into CASSRDREAYNEQFF.

This clone has more than one count but fewer than ten. The rearrangement links TRBV30 to TRBJ2-1; D is possibly TRBD1 (6 bases). Germline assignment: CDR1 GTSNPN and CDR2 SVGIG (reference sequence). V was pared by 1 base and J by 2 bases, with 12 bases between. The CDR3 contains 15 residues. CDR3 DNA: TGTGCCTGGAGTGAAGACAGGCGACCCTACAATGAGCAGTTCTTC. Protein: CAWSEDRRPYNEQFF.

This clone showed up many times. The chain uses TRBV7-9 and TRBJ2-1, with unresolved D. The V gene lost 1 base and the J gene lost 8 bases, with 12 bases spanning the gap. The CDR3 covers 14 residues. The germline CDR1 and CDR2 sequences are SEHNR and FQNEAQ (reference sequence). The CDR3 DNA follows: TGTGCCAGCAGCTTAGGCTATATCGTGGATGAGCAGTTCTTC. This gives the protein CASSLGYIVDEQFF. Filled out from reference TRBV7-9 and TRBJ2-1, the complete variable domain reads DTGVSQNPRHKITKRGQNVTFRCDPISEHNRLYWYRQTLGQGPEFLTYFQNEAQLEKSRLLSDRFSAERPKGSFSTLEIQRTEQGDSAMYLCASSLGYIVDEQFFGPGTRLTVL.

This clone was observed a few times. The genes are TRBV10-3 and TRBJ2-2; 8 nucleotides line up with TRBD2. The CDR3 has 15 amino acids. The germline gives CDR1 ENHRY, CDR2 SYGVKD. V shed 5 bases and J 5 bases; nucleotides not matched to a gene: 7. CDR3 DNA sequence: TGTGCCATCAGTTCAAGCGGGAGCTCTACCGGGGAGCTGTTTTTT. This translates into CAISSSGSSTGELFF.

This clone was detected a few times. The genes are TRBV7-2 and TRBJ2-2; 7 bases line up with TRBD2. Germline trimming cut 2 bases from V and 0 bases from J; bases unmatched to any gene: 9. This CDR3 has 18 residues. Per the germline V gene, CDR1 is SGHTA and CDR2 is FQGNSA. The CDR3 sequence: CASSLTVITSANTGELFF. CDR3 nucleotides: TGTGCCAGCAGCTTAACCGTGATTACTAGCGCGAACACCGGGGAGCTGTTTTTT.

This clone came up a few times. V gene TRBV30 combines with J gene TRBJ2-3; TRBD2 agrees at 14 bases. Losses at the gene ends were 6 bases for V and 4 bases for J; bases not matched to a gene: 3. The CDR3 is made up of 14 amino acids. Germline V CDR1 and CDR2: GTSNPN, SVGIG (reference sequence). The CDR3: CACLTSGRADTQYF. The CDR3 DNA sequence: TGTGCCTGCCTGACTAGCGGGAGGGCAGATACGCAGTATTTT.

This clone turned up a few times. The V gene is TRBV11-2, the J gene TRBJ2-5; 7 nucleotides align to TRBD2. Losses at the gene ends were 0 bases for V and 4 bases for J; bases not matched to a gene: 5. Germline CDR1 SGHAT, CDR2 FQNNGV. CDR3 size: 15 residues. CDR3 residues: CASSLDRTGGETQYF. Written as DNA, the CDR3 is TGTGCCAGCAGCTTAGATCGAACGGGAGGAGAGACCCAGTACTTC.

This clone was counted a few times. A junction end diverges from the germline sequence, so it may reflect a read error. CDR3 nucleotide sequence: TGTGCTAGCAGCTTAGCGGGAAACACCGGGGAGCTGTTTTTT. Residues: CASSLAGNTGELFF. The chain has TRBV7-7 and TRBJ2-2, with 8 bases aligning to TRBD2. Germline V gene lookup returns CDR1 SSHAT and CDR2 FNYEAQ (reference sequence). The CDR3 contains 14 residues.

This clone was detected a few times. This chain connects TRBV5-1 to TRBJ2-1; 8 bases align to TRBD2. This CDR3 region has 15 residues. Per germline, CDR1 SGHRS and CDR2 YFSETQ. The J segment lost 0 bases and the V segment lost 2 bases, leaving 1 base of the junction unmatched. The CDR3 is CASSFSGSSYNEQFF. The CDR3 bases are TGCGCCAGCAGCTTCAGCGGGAGCTCCTACAATGAGCAGTTCTTC.

V is TRBV18 and J is TRBJ2-5; 7 positions match TRBD1. Germline trimming cut 4 bases from V and 2 bases from J; bases unmatched to any gene: 4. The germline V gene encodes CDR1 KGHSH and CDR2 LQKENI. This CDR3 region has 14 residues. The CDR3 DNA is TGTGCCAGCTCACTGTGGGGACAGCAAGAGACCCAGTACTTC. Its translation: CASSLWGQQETQYF.

A few counts support this clone. The chain uses TRBV29-1 and TRBJ2-3, with D perhaps matching TRBD2 (7 bases). The length of the CDR3 is 14 residues. The ends were cut back, 7 bases at V and 0 bases at J, with 14 bases in the middle. The germline CDR1 and CDR2 sequences are SQVTM and ANQGSEA. The CDR3 loop is CSAGGRASTDTQYF. The CDR3 nucleotides are TGCAGCGCCGGGGGGCGAGCTAGCACAGATACGCAGTATTTT.

The chain employs TRBV7-6 and TRBJ2-3; D unresolved. Germline assignment: CDR1 SGHVS and CDR2 FNYEAQ. V was shortened by 1 base and J by 0 bases, with 11 bases between the two germline ends. The CDR3 consists of 16 residues. In DNA, the CDR3 is TGTGCCAGCAGCTTAGGTCGGTCCCAGAGCACAGATACGCAGTATTTT. Translation: CASSLGRSQSTDTQYF.

This clone showed up just a few times. This rearrangement joins TRBV4-2 to TRBJ1-1, with D hard to call. CDR3 length equals 15 residues. Germline CDR1 and CDR2: LGHNA and YNFKEQ. Trimming took off 1 base at V and 0 bases at J, with 9 bases between the two ends. The CDR3 DNA reads TGTGCCAGCAGCCAAGTAGGTGGAGTGAACACTGAAGCTTTCTTT. It translates to CASSQVGGVNTEAFF.